The clone carrying this TCR beta chain was detected ten times or more. Its antigen is undetermined. The entry originates in a study of T cells in Graves' hyperthyroidism and ophthalmopathy. Clinical symptoms, serum thyroxine, TRAb, thyroid ultrasound and orbital computed tomography established diagnosis. The TCR beta CDR3 regions underwent amplification using RNA transcripts as the source. TCR CDR3 regions were first amplified by RT-PCR with HTBI primers. Using its own MiXCR run on the multiplex PCR reads, TCRdb lists one record per CDR3 protein. This sample has fewer than 550,000 distinct CDR3 sequences, with approximately 24% found just once. Regarding the study as a whole: Ophthalmopathy onset followed model prediction by a median roughly six months. Also found in blood were most expanded thyroid clonotypes above 0.001.

CDR1 and CDR2 (germline): SGHVS, FNYEAQ. The CDR3 is 17 amino acids. The ends were cut back, 7 bases at V and 3 bases at J, with 21 bases in the middle. The sequencing input was blood. This chain connects TRBV7-6 to TRBJ2-2; D is possibly TRBD1 (6 bases). The origin of this receptor is a woman in her twenties or thirties with Graves' ophthalmopathy. For the CDR3, the DNA is TGTGCCAGCACCACCTGGGCCGGGACACAGGACACCGGGGAGCTGTTTTTT. Translating gives CASTTWAGTQDTGELFF.